This T cell receptor beta chain comes out of a study of blood T cell repertoires in COVID-19. The method was immunoSEQ multiplex PCR; TCRdb's version includes in-frame clones alone and lacks a portion of them. The table shows 200,000 to 250,000 clones, with about four fifths occurring only once. The ends were cut back, 5 bases at V and 14 bases at J, with 19 bases in the middle. Germline CDR1 SGHVS, CDR2 FQNEAQ. The CDR3 spans 13 residues. The sequencing sample was made of PBMCs or T cells enriched from blood (not recorded which). The genes are TRBV7-8 and TRBJ2-1; a possible D gene is TRBD2 (6 bases). The sequence was obtained from a woman aged 35 to 49 who had recovered from COVID-19. CDR3 coding DNA: TGTGCCAGCAGCCCCTCGGGGGTGACGAGAAAGTTCTTC. Amino acid sequence: CASSPSGVTRKFF.